Shown below are 7 T cell receptor beta chains from a single sample sequenced in a study of regulatory T cells in long-lasting Graves disease. Time point in this sample: persistent/refractory GD, antithyroid drugs over 5 years with positive TRAb. Extracted RNA from PBMCs served as the source of the TCR library. CDR3 regions were amplified by Arm-PCR using iRepertoire HTBI primers to build TCR beta libraries. TCRdb reanalysed the multiplex PCR reads using MiXCR and keeps one entry per CDR3 protein. The data hold approximately 690,000 distinct CDR3 sequences, with around 32% observed a single time. The sequencing here drew on peripheral blood mononuclear cells (PBMCs), taken when the disease was refractory, from a patient treated with antithyroid drugs. The receptors originated from a female donor with Graves disease.

This clonotype was counted between two and nine times. J is TRBJ1-1 and V is TRBV27, with D tentatively TRBD1 (5 bases). The CDR3 totals 14 residues. Per germline, CDR1 MNHEY and CDR2 SMNVEV (reference sequence). V was pared by 1 base and J by 8 bases, with 14 bases between. DNA of the CDR3: TGTGCCAGCAGTTTATACCTAGGGGCGGGGGAAGCTTTCTTT. This translates into CASSLYLGAGEAFF.

This clonotype was picked up many times. The chain recombines TRBV12-3 or TRBV12-4 with TRBJ2-7; 10 positions match TRBD2. V trimming: 5 bases; J trimming: 3 bases; junction bases outside the gene matches: 7. This CDR3 has 15 residues. CDR3 loop: CASSLSGRAVYEQYF. The DNA for the CDR3 is TGTGCCAGCAGTCTAAGCGGGAGGGCCGTCTACGAGCAGTACTTC.

There are a few counts of this clonotype. The chain carries TRBV3-1 and TRBJ1-2, with TRBD1 identical over 10 bases. This CDR3 comprises 15 residues. The germline CDR1 and CDR2 sequences are LGHDT and YNNKEL (reference sequence). The V segment lost 7 bases and the J segment 5 bases; nucleotides outside the gene matches: 10. CDR3 sequence: CASKRGTGEAYGYTF. CDR3 DNA sequence: TGTGCCAGCAAGAGGGGGACAGGGGAAGCATATGGCTACACCTTC.

CDR3 nucleotide sequence: TGTGCCAGCAGCACGACTAGCGGGAGTGAGACCCAGTACTTC. Translated: CASSTTSGSETQYF. V and J are TRBV5-5 and TRBJ2-5, with 12 bases aligning to TRBD2. CDR3 length: 14 residues. V lost 4 bases, J lost 5 bases, and 3 bases stayed unmatched. In germline, CDR1 is SGHKS, CDR2 YYEKEE (reference sequence).

This clonotype showed up just a few times. The V gene is TRBV7-9, the J gene TRBJ1-5; D remains ambiguous. Germline V CDR1 and CDR2: SEHNR, FQNEAQ (reference sequence). Trimming left V 5 bases short and J 6 bases short, with 5 bases between. The CDR3 spans 11 residues. The CDR3 coding sequence is TGTGCCAGCAGCCTTCTTCAGCCCCAGCATTTT. It codes for CASSLLQPQHF. Full variable domain (outside the CDR3, taken from reference TRBV7-9 and TRBJ1-5): DTGVSQNPRHKITKRGQNVTFRCDPISEHNRLYWYRQTLGQGPEFLTYFQNEAQLEKSRLLSDRFSAERPKGSFSTLEIQRTEQGDSAMYLCASSLLQPQHFGDGTRLSIL.

This clonotype was counted between two and nine times. The rearrangement uses TRBV12-3 or TRBV12-4 and TRBJ2-1; D call uncertain. V lost 6 bases and J 8 bases, leaving 14 bases between the germline ends. The CDR3 extends over 13 amino acids. The CDR3 DNA reads as TGTGCCAGCAGCCCCCCTCGGTACGATGAGCAGTTCTTC. It yields the protein CASSPPRYDEQFF.

This clonotype was counted many times. CDR3: CASSELGGDQPQHF. CDR3 coding DNA: TGTGCCAGCAGTGAATTGGGGGGCGATCAGCCCCAGCATTTT. This chain links TRBV6-1 with TRBJ1-5; TRBD1 might be the D (6 bases). The ends were cut back, 2 bases at V and 5 bases at J, with 10 bases in the middle. From germline, CDR1 is MNHNS and CDR2 SASEGT. CDR3 length: 14 residues.